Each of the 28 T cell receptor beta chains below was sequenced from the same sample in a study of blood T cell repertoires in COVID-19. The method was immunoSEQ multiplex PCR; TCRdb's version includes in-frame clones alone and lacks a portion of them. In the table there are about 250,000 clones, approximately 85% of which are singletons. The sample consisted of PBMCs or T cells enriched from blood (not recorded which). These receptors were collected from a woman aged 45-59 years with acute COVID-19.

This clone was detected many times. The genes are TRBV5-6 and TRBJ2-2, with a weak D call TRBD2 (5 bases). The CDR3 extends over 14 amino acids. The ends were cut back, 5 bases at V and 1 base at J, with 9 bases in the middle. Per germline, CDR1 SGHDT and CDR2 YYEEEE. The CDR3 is CASRFGLNTGELFF. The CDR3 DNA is TGTGCCAGCAGATTCGGACTGAACACCGGGGAGCTGTTTTTT.

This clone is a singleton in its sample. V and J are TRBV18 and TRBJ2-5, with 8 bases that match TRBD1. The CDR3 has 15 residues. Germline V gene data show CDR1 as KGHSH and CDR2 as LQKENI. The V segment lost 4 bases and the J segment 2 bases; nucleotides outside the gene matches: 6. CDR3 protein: CASSRDRDRQETQYF. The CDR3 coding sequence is TGTGCCAGCTCACGGGACCGGGACAGGCAAGAGACCCAGTACTTC.

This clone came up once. As DNA, the CDR3 is TGTGCCAGCAGCCAAGAGGCGGGACTGAAAGAGACCCAGTACTTC. Protein sequence: CASSQEAGLKETQYF. The rearrangement uses TRBV3-1 (or the pseudogene TRBV3-2) and TRBJ2-5, with D perhaps matching TRBD2 (6 bases). The ends were cut back, 0 bases at V and 3 bases at J, with 11 bases in the middle. Germline CDR1 reads LGHDT; CDR2 reads YNNKEL (reference sequence). The CDR3 is 15 amino acids.

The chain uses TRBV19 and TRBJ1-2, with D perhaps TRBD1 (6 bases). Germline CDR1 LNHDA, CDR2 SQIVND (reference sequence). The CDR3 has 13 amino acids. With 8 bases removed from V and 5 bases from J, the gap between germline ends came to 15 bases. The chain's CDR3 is CASREDRRYGYTF. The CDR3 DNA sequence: TGTGCCAGTCGGGAGGACAGAAGATATGGCTACACCTTC.

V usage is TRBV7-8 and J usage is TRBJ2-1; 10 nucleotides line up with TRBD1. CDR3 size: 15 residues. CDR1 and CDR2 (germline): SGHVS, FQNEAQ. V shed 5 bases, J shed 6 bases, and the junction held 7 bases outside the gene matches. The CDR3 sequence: CASSKWDRGGNEQFF. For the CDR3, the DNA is TGTGCCAGCAGCAAATGGGACAGGGGTGGCAATGAGCAGTTCTTC. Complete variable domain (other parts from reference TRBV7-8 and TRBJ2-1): GAGVSQSPRYKVAKRGQDVALRCDPISGHVSLFWYQQALGQGPEFLTYFQNEAQLDKSGLPSDRFFAERPEGSVSTLKIQRTQQEDSAVYLCASSKWDRGGNEQFFGPGTRLTVL.

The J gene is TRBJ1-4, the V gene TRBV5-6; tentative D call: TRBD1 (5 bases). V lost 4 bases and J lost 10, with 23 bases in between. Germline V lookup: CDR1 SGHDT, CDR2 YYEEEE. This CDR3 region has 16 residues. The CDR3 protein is CASSLELRADGAKLFF. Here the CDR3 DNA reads TGTGCCAGCAGCCTGGAACTTAGGGCAGATGGGGCAAAACTGTTTTTT.

DNA of the CDR3: TGTGCCAGCAGCTTAACTAGCGGCACAGATACGCAGTATTTT. Encoded protein: CASSLTSGTDTQYF. The V gene is TRBV25-1, the J gene TRBJ2-3; 7 nucleotides agree with TRBD2. CDR1 is MGHDK and CDR2 is SYGVNS in the germline V gene. CDR3 size: 14 residues. J lost 1 base, V lost 6 bases, and 4 bases had no gene match.

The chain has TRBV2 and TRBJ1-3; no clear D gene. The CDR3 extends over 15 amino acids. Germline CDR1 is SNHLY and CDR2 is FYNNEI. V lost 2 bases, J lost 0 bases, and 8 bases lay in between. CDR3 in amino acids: CASSESPGSGNTIYF. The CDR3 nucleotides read TGTGCCAGCAGTGAATCGCCGGGCTCTGGAAACACCATATATTTT.

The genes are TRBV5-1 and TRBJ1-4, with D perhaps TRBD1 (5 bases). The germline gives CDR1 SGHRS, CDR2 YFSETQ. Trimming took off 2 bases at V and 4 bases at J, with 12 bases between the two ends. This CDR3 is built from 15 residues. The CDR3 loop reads CASSLRGTLNEKLFF. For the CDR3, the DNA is TGCGCCAGCAGCTTAAGGGGAACCCTTAATGAAAAACTGTTTTTT. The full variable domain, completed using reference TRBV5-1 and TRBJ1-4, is KAGVTQTPRYLIKTRGQQVTLSCSPISGHRSVSWYQQTPGQGLQFLFEYFSETQRNKGNFPGRFSGRQFSNSRSEMNVSTLELGDSALYLCASSLRGTLNEKLFFGSGTQLSVL.

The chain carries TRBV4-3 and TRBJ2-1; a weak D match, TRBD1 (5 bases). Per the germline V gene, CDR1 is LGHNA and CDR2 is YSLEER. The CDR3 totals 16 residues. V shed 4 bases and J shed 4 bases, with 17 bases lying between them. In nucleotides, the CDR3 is TGCGCCAGCAGCCCGGGCACAGGTGGGCCTTACAATGAGCAGTTCTTC. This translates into CASSPGTGGPYNEQFF.

CDR3 sequence: CASGPDRGYEQYF. CDR3 in DNA: TGCGCCAGCGGCCCCGACAGGGGTTACGAGCAGTACTTC. This sequence joins TRBV4-1 and TRBJ2-7, with 8 bases fitting TRBD1. The CDR3 has 13 amino acids. V trimming: 8 bases; J trimming: 4 bases; junction bases outside the gene matches: 7. CDR1 and CDR2 from the germline V gene are MGHRA and YSYEKL.

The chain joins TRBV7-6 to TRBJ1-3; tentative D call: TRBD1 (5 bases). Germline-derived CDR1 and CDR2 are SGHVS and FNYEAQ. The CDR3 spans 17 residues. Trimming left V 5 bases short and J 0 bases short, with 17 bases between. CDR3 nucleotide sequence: TGTGCCAGCAGCCCCTGGGGGGACCTACCCTCTGGAAACACCATATATTTT. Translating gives CASSPWGDLPSGNTIYF.

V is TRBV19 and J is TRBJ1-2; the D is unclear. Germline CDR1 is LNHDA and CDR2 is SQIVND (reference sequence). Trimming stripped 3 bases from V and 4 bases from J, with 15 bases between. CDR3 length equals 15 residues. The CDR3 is CASSIKLAGSYGYTF. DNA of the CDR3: TGTGCCAGTAGTATCAAACTGGCGGGTTCCTATGGCTACACCTTC.

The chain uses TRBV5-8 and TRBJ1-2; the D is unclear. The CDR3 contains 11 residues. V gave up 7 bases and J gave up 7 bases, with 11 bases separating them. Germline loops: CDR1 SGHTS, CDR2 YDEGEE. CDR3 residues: CASSETVGYTF. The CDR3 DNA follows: TGTGCCAGCTCGGAGACGGTTGGCTACACCTTC.

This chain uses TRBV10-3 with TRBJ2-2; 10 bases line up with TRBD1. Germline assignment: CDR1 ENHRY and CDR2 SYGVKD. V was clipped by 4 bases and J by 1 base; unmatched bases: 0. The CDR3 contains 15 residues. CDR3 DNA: TGTGCCATCAGTGGGACAGGGGGGAACACCGGGGAGCTGTTTTTT. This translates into CAISGTGGNTGELFF.

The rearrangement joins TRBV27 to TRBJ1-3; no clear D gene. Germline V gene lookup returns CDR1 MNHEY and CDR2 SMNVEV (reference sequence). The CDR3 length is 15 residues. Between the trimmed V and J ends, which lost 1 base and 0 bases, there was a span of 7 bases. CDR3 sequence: CASSLYGGSGNTIYF. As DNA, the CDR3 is TGTGCCAGCAGTTTATATGGCGGCTCTGGAAACACCATATATTTT.

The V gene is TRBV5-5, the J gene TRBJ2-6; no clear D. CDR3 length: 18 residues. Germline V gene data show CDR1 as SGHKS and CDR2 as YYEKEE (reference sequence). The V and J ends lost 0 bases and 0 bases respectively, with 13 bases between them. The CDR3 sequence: CASSLASVSSSGANVLTF. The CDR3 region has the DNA TGTGCCAGCAGCTTGGCTAGTGTGTCCAGCTCTGGGGCCAACGTCCTGACTTTC.

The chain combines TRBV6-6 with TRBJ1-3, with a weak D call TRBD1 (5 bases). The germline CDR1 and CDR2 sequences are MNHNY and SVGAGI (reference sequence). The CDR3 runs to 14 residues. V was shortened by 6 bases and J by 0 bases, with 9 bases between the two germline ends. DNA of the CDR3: TGTGCCAGCAGAACACAGGACTCTGGAAACACCATATATTTT. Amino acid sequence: CASRTQDSGNTIYF.

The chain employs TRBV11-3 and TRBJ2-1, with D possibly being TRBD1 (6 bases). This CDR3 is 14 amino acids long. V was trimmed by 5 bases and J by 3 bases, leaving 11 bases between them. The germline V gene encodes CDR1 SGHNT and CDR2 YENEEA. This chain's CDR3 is CASSGQTGYNEQFF. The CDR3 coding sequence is TGTGCCAGCAGCGGACAGACAGGCTACAATGAGCAGTTCTTC.

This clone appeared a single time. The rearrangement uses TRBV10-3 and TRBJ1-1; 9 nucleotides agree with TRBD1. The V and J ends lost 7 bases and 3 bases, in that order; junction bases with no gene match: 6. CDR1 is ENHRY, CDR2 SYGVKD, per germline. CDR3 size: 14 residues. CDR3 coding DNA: TGTGCCATCATTCCGGGACAGGGTTACACTGAAGCTTTCTTT. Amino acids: CAIIPGQGYTEAFF.

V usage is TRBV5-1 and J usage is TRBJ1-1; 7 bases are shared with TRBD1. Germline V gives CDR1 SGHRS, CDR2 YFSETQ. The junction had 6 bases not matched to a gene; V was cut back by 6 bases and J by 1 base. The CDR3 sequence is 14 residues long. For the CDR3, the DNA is TGCGCCAGCAAGGCTACAGGGGCGAACACTGAAGCTTTCTTT. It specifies CASKATGANTEAFF. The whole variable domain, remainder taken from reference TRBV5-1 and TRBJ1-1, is KAGVTQTPRYLIKTRGQQVTLSCSPISGHRSVSWYQQTPGQGLQFLFEYFSETQRNKGNFPGRFSGRQFSNSRSEMNVSTLELGDSALYLCASKATGANTEAFFGQGTRLTVV.

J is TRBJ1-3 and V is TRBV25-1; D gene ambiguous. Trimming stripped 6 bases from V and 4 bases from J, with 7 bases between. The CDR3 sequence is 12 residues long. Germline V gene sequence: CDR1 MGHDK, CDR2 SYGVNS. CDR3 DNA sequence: TGTGCCAGCAGGGCCCCGGGAAACACCATATATTTT. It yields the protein CASRAPGNTIYF.

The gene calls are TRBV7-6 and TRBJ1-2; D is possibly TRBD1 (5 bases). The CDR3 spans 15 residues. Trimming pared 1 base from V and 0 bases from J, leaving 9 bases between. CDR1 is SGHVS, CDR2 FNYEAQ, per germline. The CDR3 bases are TGTGCCAGCAGCTTAGAAAGGGGATCTAACTATGGCTACACCTTC. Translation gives CASSLERGSNYGYTF.

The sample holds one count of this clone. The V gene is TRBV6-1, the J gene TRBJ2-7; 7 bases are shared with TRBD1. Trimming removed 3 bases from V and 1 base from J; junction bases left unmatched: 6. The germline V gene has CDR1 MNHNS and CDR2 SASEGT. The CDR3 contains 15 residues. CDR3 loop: CASSEMTGKSYEQYF. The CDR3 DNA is TGTGCCAGCAGTGAGATGACAGGGAAATCCTACGAGCAGTACTTC.

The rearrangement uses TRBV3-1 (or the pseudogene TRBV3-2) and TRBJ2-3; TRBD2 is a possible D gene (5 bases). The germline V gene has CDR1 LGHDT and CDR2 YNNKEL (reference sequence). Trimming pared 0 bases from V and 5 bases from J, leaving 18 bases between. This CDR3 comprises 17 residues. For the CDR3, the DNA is TGTGCCAGCAGCCAAGATTTCAGGACTCCCGTTGGAGATACGCAGTATTTT. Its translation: CASSQDFRTPVGDTQYF.

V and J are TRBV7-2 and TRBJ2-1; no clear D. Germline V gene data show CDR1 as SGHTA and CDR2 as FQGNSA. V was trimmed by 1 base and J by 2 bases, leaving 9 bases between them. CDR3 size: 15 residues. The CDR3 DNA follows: TGTGCCAGCAGCTTAGGTAGTGTCCCCTACAATGAGCAGTTCTTC. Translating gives CASSLGSVPYNEQFF.

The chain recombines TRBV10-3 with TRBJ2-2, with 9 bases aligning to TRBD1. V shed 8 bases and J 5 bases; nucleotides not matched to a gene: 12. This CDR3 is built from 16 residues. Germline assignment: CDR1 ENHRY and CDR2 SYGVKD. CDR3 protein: CAIEEGGQGGTGELFF. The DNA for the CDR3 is TGTGCCATCGAAGAAGGGGGACAGGGAGGAACCGGGGAGCTGTTTTTT.

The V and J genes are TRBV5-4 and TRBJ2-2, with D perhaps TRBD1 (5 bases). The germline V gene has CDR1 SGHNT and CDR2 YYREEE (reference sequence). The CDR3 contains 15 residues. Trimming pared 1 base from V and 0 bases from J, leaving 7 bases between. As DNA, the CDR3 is TGTGCCAGCAGCTTGACAGGATCGAACACCGGGGAGCTGTTTTTT. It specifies CASSLTGSNTGELFF.